This passage covers 10 T cell receptor beta chains from one sample sequenced in a study of control samples from healthy donors and cancer patients (dated by TCRdb to the early 2020s). Libraries were constructed by the immunoSEQ multiplex PCR assay. Sourced from immuneACCESS, this table was stored by TCRdb with only in-frame sequences that have V and J called. A share of the clones is absent; for the studies checked, an unresolved V gene accounts for under half, and the remainder has no known explanation. The sample yields approximately 94,000 clones; 86% were counted once. The ten largest clones represent 1.3% of the sample. Sequencing was performed on blood. The receptors stem from a woman aged 50 to 65 in good health.

The J gene is TRBJ2-7, the V gene TRBV29-1, with TRBD1 matching over 7 bases. Per germline, CDR1 SQVTM and CDR2 ANQGSEA. This CDR3 has 13 amino acids. The junction had 5 bases not matched to a gene; V was cut back by 5 bases and J by 1 base. The CDR3 loop is CSVKQGQSYEQYF. As DNA, the CDR3 is TGCAGCGTTAAACAGGGGCAGTCCTACGAGCAGTACTTC.

This chain connects TRBV6-4 to TRBJ2-3; D may be TRBD2 (6 bases). This CDR3 has 15 amino acids. V was shortened by 11 bases and J by 0 bases, with 18 bases between the two germline ends. The germline V gene has CDR1 MRHNA and CDR2 SNTAGT. The CDR3 loop reads CAPSVSGTSTDTQYF. As DNA, the CDR3 is TGTGCCCCCAGTGTGAGTGGGACTAGCACAGATACGCAGTATTTT.

This sequence joins TRBV7-9 and TRBJ2-1, with 10 bases aligning to TRBD2. The CDR3 is 16 amino acids. V was pared by 7 bases and J by 6 bases, with 12 bases of the junction left unmatched. Germline values: CDR1 SEHNR, CDR2 FQNEAQ (reference sequence). CDR3 residues: CASNLGASGRGNEQFF. The CDR3 bases are TGTGCCAGCAATCTAGGGGCCAGCGGGAGGGGCAATGAGCAGTTCTTC.

V gene TRBV14 combines with J gene TRBJ1-2, with 11 nucleotides matching TRBD1. V was clipped by 3 bases and J by 3 bases; unmatched bases: 3. This CDR3 contains 15 residues. CDR1 is SGHDN and CDR2 is FVKESK in the germline V gene. This CDR3 reads CASSQGTGGHYGYTF. The CDR3 coding sequence is TGTGCCAGCAGCCAGGGGACAGGGGGACACTATGGCTACACCTTC.

The chain uses TRBV9 and TRBJ2-3; the D gene could be TRBD1 or TRBD2 (5 bases each). The CDR3 runs to 15 residues. Trimming pared 0 bases from V and 6 bases from J, leaving 14 bases between. In germline, CDR1 is SGDLS, CDR2 YYNGEE. CDR3 residues: CASSVAAGRGDTQYF. For the CDR3, the DNA is TGTGCCAGCAGCGTAGCGGCAGGGAGAGGGGATACGCAGTATTTT.

The chain joins TRBV7-2 to TRBJ2-2; the match to TRBD2 covers 9 bases. The CDR3 is 16 amino acids. Germline values: CDR1 SGHTA, CDR2 FQGNSA. The J segment lost 1 base and the V segment lost 5 bases, leaving 5 bases of the junction unmatched. The CDR3 spells CASSPQAGGNTGELFF. The CDR3 coding sequence is TGTGCCAGCAGCCCACAAGCGGGAGGGAACACCGGGGAGCTGTTTTTT.

This clone was seen a single time. The V call is TRBV19, the J call TRBJ1-1; D gene ambiguous. The length of the CDR3 is 13 residues. V was trimmed by 4 bases and J by 11 bases, leaving 17 bases between them. Germline V gene data show CDR1 as LNHDA and CDR2 as SQIVND (reference sequence). CDR3 coding DNA: TGTGCCAGTAGTAGGCAGGCCAGCCTGAGTGCTTTCTTT. It specifies CASSRQASLSAFF.

The gene calls are TRBV6-6 and TRBJ1-4; D unclear. CDR3 size: 14 residues. The germline V gene has CDR1 MNHNY and CDR2 SVGAGI (reference sequence). V was shortened by 6 bases and J by 4 bases, with 12 bases between the two germline ends. This CDR3 is CASRFPTDNEKLFF. The CDR3 region has the DNA TGTGCCAGCAGGTTTCCGACGGATAATGAAAAACTGTTTTTT.

The chain combines TRBV11-2 with TRBJ1-6, with D uncertain. The CDR3 covers 13 residues. Germline values: CDR1 SGHAT, CDR2 FQNNGV. V gave up 4 bases and J gave up 10 bases, with 11 bases separating them. The CDR3 sequence is CASSSVARSPLHF. CDR3 DNA: TGTGCCAGCAGCTCTGTTGCGAGGTCACCCCTCCACTTT.

The genes are TRBV4-3 and TRBJ2-5, with D perhaps being TRBD1 or TRBD2 (5 bases each). Trimming took off 3 bases at V and 5 bases at J, with 10 bases between the two ends. The germline CDR1 and CDR2 sequences are LGHNA and YSLEER. The CDR3 sequence is 13 residues long. CDR3 sequence: CASSQYRGETQYF. DNA for the CDR3: TGCGCCAGCAGCCAGTACCGGGGCGAGACCCAGTACTTC.